The TCR beta chain under discussion was sequenced for a study of T cell responses to AZD1222 COVID-19 vaccine. Here immunoSEQ multiplex PCR was the method, and the copy in TCRdb shows in-frame clones only, minus some. The repertoire holds more than 150,000 clones, with more than 85% as singletons. Findings and caveats of the study: Spike was spanned by vaccine-associated CD4 TCRs, which were dominant at 160-218 and 743-854. Sampling that yielded the repertoires occurred only after the peak T cell response.

This CDR3 comprises 14 residues. The ends lost 5 bases at V and 9 bases at J; junction bases unmatched: 10. Germline assignment: CDR1 MNHEY and CDR2 SVGAGI. Second doses that came at about 4 or about 12 weeks were put together. In the case of this clone: What it binds is not known.

J is TRBJ1-1 and V is TRBV6-5; 9 bases fit TRBD1. Sequences were derived from peripheral blood, sampled 28 days after the second AZD1222 dose. The origin of this receptor is an adult who received the AZD1222 COVID-19 vaccine. In DNA, the CDR3 is TGTGCCAGCAGTACCCCGGGACAGGGACATAAAGCTTTCTTT. Amino acids: CASSTPGQGHKAFF.